This T cell receptor (beta chain) was recovered during a study of blood T cell repertoires in COVID-19. Study context: The United States, Italy and Spain were the sources of the acute and convalescent COVID-19 samples. The cDNA or gDNA used as material had been derived from T cells, B-cell-depleted T cells, or PBMCs.

Per the original methods: Cell counts per sample came from amplifying reference gene primers. TCRdb keeps only in-frame clones here, not all; method: immunoSEQ multiplex PCR. That table gives V, J and clone size, and the DNA gave D and trimming. The profile shows hundreds of thousands of clones, roughly 80% of them singletons. Germline V gives CDR1 SGHKS, CDR2 YYEKEE (reference sequence). The CDR3 loop spans 15 amino acids. Losses at the gene ends were 7 bases for V and 0 bases for J; bases not matched to a gene: 7. The chain joins TRBV5-5 to TRBJ1-3; the match to TRBD1 covers 7 bases. Sequences were obtained from peripheral blood. The source of this sequence is a woman at least 80 years old with active or convalescent COVID-19. The CDR3 bases are TGTGCCAGCGCAAAACAGGGGACCTCTGGAAACACCATATATTTT. This sequence encodes CASAKQGTSGNTIYF.